The sequence of this T cell receptor beta chain was determined in a study of cytotoxic CD8 clonotypes in ibrutinib-treated CLL. Turning to the study itself: The sample average was about 240,000 productive templates and approximately 94,000 productive rearrangements.

Germline CDR1 and CDR2: SGDLS and YYNGEE. V dropped 4 bases and J dropped 5; count of bases not matched to a gene: 10. The CDR3 runs 15 residues. Study outcomes and limitations: Before falling back toward baseline at progression, clonality had risen at the time of ibrutinib response. At baseline, clonality was higher than in age-matched healthy donors and correlated with CD8+ counts.

With respect to this clone: Its cognate antigen is unknown.

Here immunoSEQ multiplex PCR was the method, and the copy in TCRdb shows in-frame clones only, minus some. The profile shows tens of thousands of clones, 76% of them singletons. Sequenced material: PBMCs, taken after 36 months of ibrutinib treatment. The chain carries TRBV9 and TRBJ2-7; 9 bases map to TRBD1. The sequence was collected from a human donor with chronic lymphocytic leukemia. The CDR3, as DNA: TGTGCCAGCAGCTCGTCAACAGGGGGCAGGGACGAGCAGTACTTC. Residues: CASSSSTGGRDEQYF.